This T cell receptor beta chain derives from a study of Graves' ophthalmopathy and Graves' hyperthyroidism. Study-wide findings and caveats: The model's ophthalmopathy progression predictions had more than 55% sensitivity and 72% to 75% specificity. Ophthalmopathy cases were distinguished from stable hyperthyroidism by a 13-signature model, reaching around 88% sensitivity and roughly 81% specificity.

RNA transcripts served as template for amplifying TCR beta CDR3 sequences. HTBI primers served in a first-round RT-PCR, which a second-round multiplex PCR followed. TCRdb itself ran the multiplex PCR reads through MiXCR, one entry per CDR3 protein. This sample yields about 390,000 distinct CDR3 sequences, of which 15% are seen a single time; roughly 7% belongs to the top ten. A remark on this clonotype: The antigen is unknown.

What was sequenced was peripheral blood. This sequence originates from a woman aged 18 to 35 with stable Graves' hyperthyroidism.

CDR3 in amino acids: CASSDRQGAWETQYF. The CDR3 DNA sequence: TGTGCCAGCAGTGATCGACAGGGGGCGTGGGAGACCCAGTACTTC. The rearrangement links TRBV6-1 to TRBJ2-5; TRBD1 matches at 10 bases. The CDR3 totals 15 residues. Germline V CDR1 and CDR2: MNHNS, SASEGT. V trimming: 3 bases; J trimming: 5 bases; junction bases outside the gene matches: 6.